This TCR beta chain originates from a study of identical twins. J lost 7 bases, V lost 0 bases, and 5 bases had no gene match. This CDR3 has 14 residues. In germline, CDR1 is MNHEY, CDR2 SVGAGI. One entry per CDR3 protein, called by TCRdb with MiXCR from the 5' RACE reads. The sample has 1.5 million to 2 million distinct CDR3 sequences; 32% are singletons. The V and J genes are TRBV6-5 and TRBJ2-7, with 8 bases fitting TRBD2. Material for sequencing was cord blood. The sequence was collected from a newborn girl in good health. Here the CDR3 DNA reads TGTGCCAGCAGTTACTCTGCGGGAGGAAGTGAGCAGTACTTC. Amino acids: CASSYSAGGSEQYF.